A single sample is the source of the 32 T cell receptor beta chains below, sequenced in a study of STAT3 mutations in large granular lymphocyte leukemia. TCRdb's copy holds only in-frame clones and misses some; the assay was immunoSEQ multiplex PCR. Among about 15,000 clones listed, about nine tenths were seen once. Study observations and caveats: Every T-LGLL patient had at least one immunodominant TCRbeta clonotype.

The antigens of these receptors remain unknown. Sequences were obtained from peripheral blood mononuclear cells. These receptor sequences come from a woman between 45 and 65 years old with T-cell large granular lymphocyte leukemia. Some clones in this sample may be carry-over from other donors' samples.

The rearrangement links TRBV7-9 to TRBJ1-1; D gene uncertain. Germline loops: CDR1 SEHNR, CDR2 FQNEAQ (reference sequence). The CDR3 spans 16 residues. V was pared by 7 bases and J by 1 base, with 19 bases between. CDR3 loop: CASTLSSQPKNTEAFF. The CDR3 coding sequence is TGTGCCAGCACCTTGTCGTCTCAGCCAAAGAACACTGAAGCTTTCTTT.

This clone turned up a few times. The V gene is TRBV9, the J gene TRBJ2-2, with 7 bases lining up with TRBD2. CDR1 is SGDLS, CDR2 YYNGEE, per germline. There are 15 residues in the CDR3. V shed 0 bases, J shed 5 bases, and the junction held 4 bases outside the gene matches. This CDR3 reads CASSVDSGFTGELFF. Here the CDR3 DNA reads TGTGCCAGCAGCGTAGATAGCGGGTTTACCGGGGAGCTGTTTTTT.

The V call is TRBV6-6, the J call TRBJ2-3; TRBD1 aligns across 9 bases. J lost 4 bases, V lost 0 bases, and 2 bases had no gene match. This CDR3 has 15 residues. The V gene's germline CDR1 is MNHNY and CDR2 SVGAGI (reference sequence). The CDR3 DNA reads as TGTGCCAGCAGTTACTCACAGGGGGCCGCAGATACGCAGTATTTT. Translating gives CASSYSQGAADTQYF.

This rearrangement joins TRBV18 to TRBJ1-4, with 7 bases that match TRBD1. The V and J ends lost 3 bases and 0 bases, in that order; junction bases with no gene match: 7. From germline, CDR1 is KGHSH and CDR2 LQKENI. This CDR3 has 17 amino acids. The CDR3 nucleotides read TGTGCCAGCTCACCCTATACAGGGGCCTCAACTAATGAAAAACTGTTTTTT. This translates into CASSPYTGASTNEKLFF.

This clone was detected once. The chain recombines TRBV4-1 with TRBJ1-5; maybe TRBD1 (5 bases). Deletions cut 1 base from V and 0 bases from J, with 10 bases between. The CDR3 contains 16 residues. Germline V lookup: CDR1 MGHRA, CDR2 YSYEKL. CDR3 in DNA: TGCGCCAGCAGCCAAGGGCAGGGACCTAGCAATCAGCCCCAGCATTTT. It codes for CASSQGQGPSNQPQHF.

V and J are TRBV30 and TRBJ1-5; TRBD1 matches 7 bases. CDR1 is GTSNPN and CDR2 is SVGIG in the germline V gene (reference sequence). Germline trimming cut 3 bases from V and 6 bases from J; bases unmatched to any gene: 8. The CDR3 runs to 14 residues. CDR3 in amino acids: CAWSRGQDGQPQHF. CDR3 coding DNA: TGTGCCTGGAGCAGAGGACAGGATGGTCAGCCCCAGCATTTT.

In its sample, this clone was seen once. The chain is built from TRBV30 and TRBJ2-5; D perhaps matches TRBD2 (6 bases). Germline V CDR1 and CDR2: GTSNPN, SVGIG (reference sequence). V was cut by 3 bases and J by 7 bases, with 9 bases left in between. This CDR3 has 11 residues. In nucleotides, the CDR3 is TGTGCCTGGAGCGTCGGGGGGACCCAGTACTTC. Its protein is CAWSVGGTQYF.

The V call is TRBV6-6, the J call TRBJ2-1; D is unclear. Per the germline V gene, CDR1 is MNHNY and CDR2 is SVGAGI (reference sequence). Trimming took 5 bases from V and 0 from J, leaving 11 bases between them. The CDR3 contains 15 residues. Here the CDR3 reads CASSQQRSSYNEQFF. CDR3 bases: TGTGCCAGCAGTCAACAGCGTTCCTCCTACAATGAGCAGTTCTTC.

The V call is TRBV18, the J call TRBJ2-7, with TRBD2 identical over 8 bases. There are 17 residues in the CDR3. Germline trimming cut 0 bases from V and 2 bases from J; bases unmatched to any gene: 9. Germline V gene lookup returns CDR1 KGHSH and CDR2 LQKENI. The CDR3 bases are TGTGCCAGCTCACCACCTTCGAGCGGGAGTGGCCCCTACGAGCAGTACTTC. Amino acids: CASSPPSSGSGPYEQYF.

Concerning this clone itself: At one end, the junction sequence differs from germline, possibly due to a read error. The chain recombines TRBV7-7 with TRBJ2-3; perhaps D is TRBD1 or TRBD2 (5 bases each). CDR3 length: 13 residues. Germline V gene sequence: CDR1 SSHAT, CDR2 FNYEAQ (reference sequence). Written as DNA, the CDR3 is TGTGCTAGCAGCCGGGACCGCACAGATACGCAGTATTTT. This encodes CASSRDRTDTQYF.

The chain combines TRBV19 with TRBJ1-2; 9 bases fit TRBD1. The CDR3 consists of 15 residues. Per germline, CDR1 LNHDA and CDR2 SQIVND (reference sequence). Trimming at V came to 1 base and at J to 3 bases, leaving 3 bases not matched to a gene. CDR3 loop: CASSIVTGGDYGYTF. CDR3 coding DNA: TGTGCCAGTAGTATAGTTACAGGGGGCGACTATGGCTACACCTTC.

The CDR3 loop reads CASSWGTLNTEAFF. Here the CDR3 DNA reads TGCGCCAGCAGCTGGGGGACTTTGAACACTGAAGCTTTCTTT. The gene calls are TRBV5-1 and TRBJ1-1; D possibly corresponds to TRBD1 (5 bases). This CDR3 region has 14 residues. Germline V gene sequence: CDR1 SGHRS, CDR2 YFSETQ. Trimming stripped 3 bases from V and 0 bases from J, with 9 bases between.

The V gene is TRBV18, the J gene TRBJ2-3; D remains unclear. CDR1 and CDR2 (germline): KGHSH, LQKENI. CDR3 length: 12 amino acids. Trimming stripped 3 bases from V and 4 bases from J, with 5 bases between. The CDR3 loop is CASSPSADTQYF. The CDR3 nucleotides read TGTGCCAGCTCACCTTCCGCAGATACGCAGTATTTT. The full variable domain, with the rest looked up from reference TRBV18 and TRBJ2-3, is NAGVMQNPRHLVRRRGQEARLRCSPMKGHSHVYWYRQLPEEGLKFMVYLQKENIIDESGMPKERFSAEFPKEGPSILRIQQVVRGDSAAYFCASSPSADTQYFGPGTRLTVL.

J is TRBJ1-5 and V is TRBV6-1; D remains ambiguous. V gave up 1 base and J gave up 2 bases, with 6 bases separating them. The CDR3 is 14 amino acids. CDR1 and CDR2 (germline): MNHNS, SASEGT. The CDR3 nucleotides read TGTGCCAGCAGTGAAGGCAGAGGCAATCAGCCCCAGCATTTT. Protein: CASSEGRGNQPQHF.

The V and J genes are TRBV7-4 and TRBJ1-5; D perhaps matches TRBD1 (6 bases). Germline V gene sequence: CDR1 SGHVT, CDR2 SQSDAQ. V lost 2 bases, J lost 6 bases, and 14 bases lay in between. The CDR3 is made up of 15 amino acids. CDR3 coding DNA: TGTGCCAGCAGCTTACGTAGGGGGAGCGGTCAGCCCCAGCATTTT. Its translation is CASSLRRGSGQPQHF.

The CDR3 loop reads CTSSQEGQVRAYEQYF. DNA for the CDR3: TGCACCAGCAGCCAAGAGGGGCAGGTTAGGGCCTACGAGCAGTACTTC. The rearrangement links TRBV1 to TRBJ2-7; the DNA was not used to check the table's D call, TRBD1. TRBV1 is tagged as a pseudogene. CDR3 length: 16 amino acids.

The J gene is TRBJ2-7, the V gene TRBV18; TRBD1 matches at 9 bases. The CDR3 length is 15 residues. The J segment lost 6 bases and the V segment lost 4 bases, leaving 10 bases of the junction unmatched. The germline V gene encodes CDR1 KGHSH and CDR2 LQKENI. In DNA form, the CDR3 reads TGTGCCAGCTCACTAACCGGGACAGGGAAAGGCGAGCAGTACTTC. Protein: CASSLTGTGKGEQYF.

The chain is built from TRBV15 and TRBJ1-1, with a possible D match to TRBD1 (6 bases). This CDR3 has 16 amino acids. Between the trimmed V and J ends, which lost 3 bases and 1 base, there was a span of 15 bases. CDR1 LNHNV and CDR2 YYDKDF come from the germline V gene (reference sequence). DNA for the CDR3: TGTGCCACCAGCAGGGGACATCAAAACAAGAACACTGAAGCTTTCTTT. Protein product: CATSRGHQNKNTEAFF.

The V gene is TRBV7-9, the J gene TRBJ2-1; possible D gene TRBD1, 5 bases. This CDR3 spans 12 amino acids. CDR1 is SEHNR and CDR2 is FQNEAQ in the germline V gene (reference sequence). CDR3 coding DNA: TGTGGAGGACAAAGCTCCTACAATGAGCAGTTCTTC. Its translation is CGGQSSYNEQFF.

This chain connects TRBV27 to TRBJ2-7, with TRBD1 identical over 10 bases. From germline, CDR1 is MNHEY and CDR2 SMNVEV (reference sequence). After removal of 5 bases from V and 3 bases from J, the junction contained 7 bases not matched to a gene. The CDR3 has 15 amino acids. This CDR3 reads CASSDAGTGVYEQYF. CDR3 coding DNA: TGTGCCAGCAGTGACGCCGGGACAGGGGTCTACGAGCAGTACTTC.

In DNA, the CDR3 is TGCAGCGTTGAGGCCCAGGGTACTGAAGCTTTCTTT. It specifies CSVEAQGTEAFF. This chain links TRBV29-1 with TRBJ1-1, with D perhaps TRBD1 (5 bases). Trimming cost V 3 bases and J 5 bases, with 10 bases left between them. The CDR3 totals 12 residues. CDR1 SQVTM and CDR2 ANQGSEA come from the germline V gene.

This clone has just one count. The gene calls are TRBV28 and TRBJ1-5; the match to TRBD1 covers 9 bases. The V segment lost 6 bases and the J segment 3 bases; nucleotides outside the gene matches: 6. CDR3 size: 15 residues. CDR1 is MDHEN and CDR2 is SYDVKM in the germline V gene. This chain's CDR3 is CASSLTGGINQPQHF. DNA for the CDR3: TGTGCCAGCAGCCTGACAGGGGGGATCAATCAGCCCCAGCATTTT.

The chain joins TRBV30 to TRBJ2-6; D uncertain. The V gene lost 0 bases and the J gene lost 0 bases, with 6 bases spanning the gap. There are 15 residues in the CDR3. The germline V gene has CDR1 GTSNPN and CDR2 SVGIG (reference sequence). CDR3 in amino acids: CAWSVSHSGANVLTF. The CDR3 DNA reads TGTGCCTGGAGTGTAAGCCACTCTGGGGCCAACGTCCTGACTTTC.

The genes are TRBV29-1 and TRBJ1-1, with TRBD1 matching over 9 bases. Germline V gives CDR1 SQVTM, CDR2 ANQGSEA. The V gene end was trimmed by 4 bases and the J gene end by 1 base; junction bases not matched to a gene: 1. The CDR3 runs 13 residues. CDR3 amino acids: CSVATGGNTEAFF. The DNA of the CDR3 is TGCAGCGTTGCGACAGGGGGGAACACTGAAGCTTTCTTT.

This clone appeared once. V is TRBV5-4 and J is TRBJ1-2, with a tentative D call TRBD1 (5 bases). V shed 4 bases and J shed 0 bases, with 16 bases lying between them. In germline, CDR1 is SGHNT, CDR2 YYREEE (reference sequence). The length of the CDR3 is 16 residues. CDR3 in DNA: TGTGCCAGCAGCCCGGCCGGGGGTCAAGCTAACTATGGCTACACCTTC. Translation: CASSPAGGQANYGYTF.

This chain connects TRBV5-1 to TRBJ2-5; D unresolved. This CDR3 has 14 residues. The germline V gene has CDR1 SGHRS and CDR2 YFSETQ. Between the trimmed V and J ends, which lost 2 bases and 1 base, there was a span of 9 bases. The CDR3 reads CASSFLTAQETQYF. The CDR3 DNA follows: TGCGCCAGCAGCTTCCTGACCGCCCAAGAGACCCAGTACTTC.

The chain uses TRBV5-1 and TRBJ2-1, with D possibly being TRBD2 (6 bases). This CDR3 spans 14 amino acids. Germline-derived CDR1 and CDR2 are SGHRS and YFSETQ. Trimming left V 9 bases short and J 2 bases short, with 15 bases between. The CDR3 loop reads CATTWGETYNEQFF. The CDR3 bases are TGCGCCACTACCTGGGGGGAAACCTACAATGAGCAGTTCTTC.

The chain uses TRBV15 and TRBJ2-1, with D possibly matching TRBD2 (7 bases). This CDR3 contains 17 residues. Per the germline V gene, CDR1 is LNHNV and CDR2 is YYDKDF (reference sequence). Trimming removed 1 base from V and 4 bases from J, with 17 bases in between. The CDR3, as DNA: TGTGCCACCAGCAGAGGAGGCCGTGGGGGGGCTTACAATGAGCAGTTCTTC. Protein product: CATSRGGRGGAYNEQFF. The variable domain in full, completed from reference TRBV15 and TRBJ2-1, reads DAMVIQNPRYQVTQFGKPVTLSCSQTLNHNVMYWYQQKSSQAPKLLFHYYDKDFNNEADTPDNFQSRRPNTSFCFLDIRSPGLGDTAMYLCATSRGGRGGAYNEQFFGPGTRLTVL.

This chain connects TRBV27 to TRBJ2-7; D not certain. Between the trimmed V and J ends, which lost 6 bases and 5 bases, there was a span of 11 bases. The CDR3 consists of 12 residues. Germline CDR1 is MNHEY and CDR2 is SMNVEV (reference sequence). The CDR3: CASRGNLNEQYF. The DNA of the CDR3 is TGTGCCAGCAGGGGAAATCTTAACGAGCAGTACTTC.

V gene TRBV4-3 combines with J gene TRBJ2-7; D may be TRBD2 (6 bases). The CDR3 totals 14 residues. Germline V gene lookup returns CDR1 LGHNA and CDR2 YSLEER. The ends were cut back, 1 base at V and 3 bases at J, with 10 bases in the middle. The DNA of the CDR3 is TGCGCCAGCAGCCAAGTAAGGACTAACTACGAGCAGTACTTC. Encoded protein: CASSQVRTNYEQYF.

The V call is TRBV5-1, the J call TRBJ2-7, with 7 bases identical to TRBD2. Germline CDR1 is SGHRS and CDR2 is YFSETQ. After removal of 7 bases from V and 5 bases from J, the junction contained 6 bases not matched to a gene. This CDR3 contains 12 residues. The CDR3 here is CASRGDLNEQYF. The CDR3, as DNA: TGCGCCAGCCGGGGGGACTTAAACGAGCAGTACTTC. Full variable domain (rest looked up from reference TRBV5-1 and TRBJ2-7): KAGVTQTPRYLIKTRGQQVTLSCSPISGHRSVSWYQQTPGQGLQFLFEYFSETQRNKGNFPGRFSGRQFSNSRSEMNVSTLELGDSALYLCASRGDLNEQYFGPGTRLTVT.

The chain is built from TRBV2 and TRBJ2-7, with D hard to call. In germline, CDR1 is SNHLY, CDR2 FYNNEI. Trimming shortened V by 3 bases and J by 5 bases, and 8 bases separated the two germline ends. The CDR3 runs 12 residues. The CDR3 sequence is CASSDVWDEQYF. DNA for the CDR3: TGTGCCAGCAGTGATGTTTGGGACGAGCAGTACTTC.